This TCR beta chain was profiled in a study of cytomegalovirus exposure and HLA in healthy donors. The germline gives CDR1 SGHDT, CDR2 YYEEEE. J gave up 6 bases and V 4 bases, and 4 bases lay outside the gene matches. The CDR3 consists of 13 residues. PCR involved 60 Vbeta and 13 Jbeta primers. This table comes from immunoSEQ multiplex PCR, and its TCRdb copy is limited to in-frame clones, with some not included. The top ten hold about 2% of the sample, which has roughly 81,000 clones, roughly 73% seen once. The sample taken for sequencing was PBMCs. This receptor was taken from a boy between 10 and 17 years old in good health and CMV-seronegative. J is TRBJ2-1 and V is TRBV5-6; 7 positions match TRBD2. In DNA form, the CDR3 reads TGTGCCAGCAGCCTACTAGCGACCAATGAGCAGTTCTTC. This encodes CASSLLATNEQFF.